This TCR beta chain was captured by sequencing in a study of T cells in Graves' hyperthyroidism and ophthalmopathy. Subjects aged 18 to 65 presented with newly diagnosed hyperthyroidism of less than 2 months' duration. Any patient presenting with uncontrolled infection, other autoimmune disease, pregnancy or lactation was left out. Clinicians diagnosed patients from clinical symptoms, serum thyroxine and TRAb, thyroid ultrasound and orbital computed tomography. The study, taken as a whole, reports: Blood shared most expanded thyroid clonotypes above 0.001.

Concerning this clonotype: Its antigen is still unknown.

Between the trimmed V and J ends, which lost 2 bases and 5 bases, there was a span of 16 bases. Germline CDR1 SGDLS, CDR2 YYNGEE. The CDR3 extends over 15 amino acids. TCR beta CDR3 regions were amplified from RNA transcripts. The TCR CDR3 first-round RT-PCR relied on the HTBI primer set. TCRdb re-analysed the multiplex PCR reads in MiXCR, keeping a single row per CDR3 protein. This table holds over 700,000 distinct CDR3 sequences, 38% found once. Specimen: blood. The chain couples TRBV9 to TRBJ1-1; no clear D. This sequence was found in a man between 18 and 35 years old with Graves' hyperthyroidism. CDR3 loop: CASSVGLAGKTEAFF. The CDR3 DNA reads as TGTGCCAGCAGCGTGGGTCTAGCGGGGAAGACTGAAGCTTTCTTT.